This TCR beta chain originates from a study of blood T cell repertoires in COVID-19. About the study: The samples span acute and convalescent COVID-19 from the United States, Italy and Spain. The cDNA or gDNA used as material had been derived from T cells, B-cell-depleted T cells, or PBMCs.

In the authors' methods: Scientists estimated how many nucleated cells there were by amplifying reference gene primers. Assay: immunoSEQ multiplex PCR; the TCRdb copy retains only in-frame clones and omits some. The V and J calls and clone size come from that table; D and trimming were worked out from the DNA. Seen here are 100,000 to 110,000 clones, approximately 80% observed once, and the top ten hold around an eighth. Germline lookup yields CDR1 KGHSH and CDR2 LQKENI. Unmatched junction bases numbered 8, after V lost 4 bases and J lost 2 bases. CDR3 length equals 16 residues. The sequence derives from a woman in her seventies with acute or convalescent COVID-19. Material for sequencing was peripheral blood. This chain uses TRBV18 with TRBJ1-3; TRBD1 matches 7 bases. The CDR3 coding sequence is TGTGCCAGCTCACAGGGGACCGGGACAGCTGGAAACACCATATATTTT. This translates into CASSQGTGTAGNTIYF.